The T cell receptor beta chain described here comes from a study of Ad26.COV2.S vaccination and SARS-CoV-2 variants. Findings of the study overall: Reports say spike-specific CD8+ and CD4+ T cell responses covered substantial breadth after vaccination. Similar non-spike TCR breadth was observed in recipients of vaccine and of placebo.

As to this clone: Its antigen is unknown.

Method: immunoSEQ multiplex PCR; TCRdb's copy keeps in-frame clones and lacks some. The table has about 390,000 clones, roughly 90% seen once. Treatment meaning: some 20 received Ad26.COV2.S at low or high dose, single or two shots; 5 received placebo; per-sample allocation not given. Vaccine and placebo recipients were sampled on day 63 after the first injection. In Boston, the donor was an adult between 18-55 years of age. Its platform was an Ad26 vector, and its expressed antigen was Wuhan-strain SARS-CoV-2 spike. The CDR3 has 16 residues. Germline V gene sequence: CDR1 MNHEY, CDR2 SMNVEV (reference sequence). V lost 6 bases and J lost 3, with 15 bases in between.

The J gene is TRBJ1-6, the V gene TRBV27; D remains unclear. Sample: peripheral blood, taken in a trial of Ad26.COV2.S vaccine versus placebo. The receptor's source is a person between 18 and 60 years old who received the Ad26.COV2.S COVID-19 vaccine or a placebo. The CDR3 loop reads CASRPILVFYNSPLHF. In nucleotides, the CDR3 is TGTGCCAGCAGACCTATACTAGTCTTCTATAATTCACCCCTCCACTTT.